The clone carrying this T cell receptor beta chain came up many times. Its matching antigen is unknown. The data were obtained in a study of CD8 T cells in ankylosing spondylitis. MiXCR was run by TCRdb on the 5' RACE reads, yielding one entry per CDR3 protein. The sample lists a few hundred thousand distinct CDR3 sequences; approximately 10% were seen once. Study-wide results and caveats: Clones linked to disease, bearing a CD8+ phenotype, were relatively rare in peripheral blood. Earlier authors reported some of these motif variants in reactive arthritis synovial fluid and blood. It was reported that disease-linked clones were significantly enriched in matched ankylosing spondylitis synovial fluid. Roughly eight highly homologous variants made up a TCR beta motif that seemed to typify ankylosing spondylitis blood.

The sequenced sample consisted of blood, either unsorted or a sorted T cell fraction (not recorded which). The receptor was isolated from a male donor with ankylosing spondylitis or in good health (not recorded which).

CDR3 region: CSVEAGGNQETQYF. DNA for the CDR3: TGCAGCGTTGAAGCAGGGGGGAATCAAGAGACCCAGTACTTC. The chain joins TRBV29-1 to TRBJ2-5; D perhaps matches TRBD1 (7 bases). The germline gives CDR1 SQVTM, CDR2 ANQGSEA. CDR3 length: 14 residues. Trimming cost V 1 base and J 2 bases, with 11 bases left between them.